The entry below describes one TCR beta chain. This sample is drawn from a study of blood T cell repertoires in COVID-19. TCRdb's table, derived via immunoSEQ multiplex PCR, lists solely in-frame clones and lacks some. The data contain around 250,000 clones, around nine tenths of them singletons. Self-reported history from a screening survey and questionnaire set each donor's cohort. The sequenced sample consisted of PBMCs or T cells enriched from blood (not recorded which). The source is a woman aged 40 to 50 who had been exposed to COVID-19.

Here the CDR3 reads CASSQEGASPSPLHF. The DNA of the CDR3 is TGTGCCAGCAGCCAAGAAGGGGCCTCGCCTTCACCCCTCCACTTT. The V gene is TRBV4-2, the J gene TRBJ1-6; D might be TRBD1 (5 bases). Germline V CDR1 and CDR2: LGHNA, YNFKEQ. Trimming left V 0 bases short and J 9 bases short, with 12 bases between. CDR3 length: 15 residues.